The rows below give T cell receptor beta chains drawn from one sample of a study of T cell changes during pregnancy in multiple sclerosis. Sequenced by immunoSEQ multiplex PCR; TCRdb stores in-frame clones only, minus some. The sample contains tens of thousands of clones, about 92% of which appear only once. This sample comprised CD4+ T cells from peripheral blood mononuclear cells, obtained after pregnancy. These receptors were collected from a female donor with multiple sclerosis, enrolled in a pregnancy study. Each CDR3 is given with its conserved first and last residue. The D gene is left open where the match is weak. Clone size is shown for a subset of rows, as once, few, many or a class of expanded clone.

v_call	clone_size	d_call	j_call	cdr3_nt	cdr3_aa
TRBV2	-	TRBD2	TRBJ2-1	TGTGCCAGCAGTGGTAGCGGGAGGGCCTTCTACAATGAGCAGTTCTTC	CASSGSGRAFYNEQFF
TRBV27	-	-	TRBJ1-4	TGTGCCAGCAGTATAGCCCCAACGGGGGAAAAACTGTTTTTT	CASSIAPTGEKLFF
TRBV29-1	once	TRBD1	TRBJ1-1	TGCAGCGTTGCTTGGGACAGACCGAACACTGAAGCTTTCTTT	CSVAWDRPNTEAFF
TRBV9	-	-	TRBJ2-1	TGTGCCAGCAACGCTAACAGGGAATCCAATGAGCAGTTCTTC	CASNANRESNEQFF
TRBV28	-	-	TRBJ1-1	TGTGCCAGCAGCCGTATGGTTCGGGGTGAAGCTTTCTTT	CASSRMVRGEAFF
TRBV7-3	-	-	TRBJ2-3	TGTGCCAGCAGCTTAATTGTCGGTGATACGCAGTATTTT	CASSLIVGDTQYF
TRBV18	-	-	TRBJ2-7	TGTGCCAGCTCACCAGGGCAGAACTACGAGCAGTACTTC	CASSPGQNYEQYF
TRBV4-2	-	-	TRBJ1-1	TGTGCCAGCAGCCAAGACTACGGGGATGTTGAAGCTTTCTTT	CASSQDYGDVEAFF
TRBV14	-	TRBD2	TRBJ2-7	TGTGCCAGCAGCCCAAGAGGGACTAGCGGGAGATGGTCCGAGACCTACGAGCAGTACTTC	CASSPRGTSGRWSETYEQYF
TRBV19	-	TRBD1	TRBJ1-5	TGTGCCAGTAGTATTAAGGCAGGGGGTATACAGCCCCAGCATTTT	CASSIKAGGIQPQHF
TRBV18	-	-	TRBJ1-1	TGTGCCAGCTCATCCCTGAAAACCCAGGGAACTGAAGCTTTCTTT	CASSSLKTQGTEAFF
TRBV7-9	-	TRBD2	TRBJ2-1	TGTGCCAGCAGCTTAGGCCTAGCGGGATACAATGAGCAGTTCTTC	CASSLGLAGYNEQFF
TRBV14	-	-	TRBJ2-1	TGTGCCAGCAGCCAGAGCGGATTGGAGTTCTTC	CASSQSGLEFF
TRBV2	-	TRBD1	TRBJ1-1	TGTGCCAGCGTACGGTCCCAAGGGGGCGGCACTGAAGCTTTCTTT	CASVRSQGGGTEAFF
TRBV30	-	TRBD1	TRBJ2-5	TGTGCCTGCCCGGGACAGGGGGGGGAGACCCAGTACTTC	CACPGQGGETQYF
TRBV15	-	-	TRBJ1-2	TGTGCCACCAGCAGAGATCTTGGGGCACTTGACTTC	CATSRDLGALDF
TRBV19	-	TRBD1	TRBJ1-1	TGTGCCAGTACCGGGGGACAGGGGGGCTCTGTAATGAACACTGAAGCTTTCTTT	CASTGGQGGSVMNTEAFF
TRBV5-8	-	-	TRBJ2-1	TGTGCCAGCAGCTTGCGAGGAGTCTCCTACAATGAGCAGTTCTTC	CASSLRGVSYNEQFF
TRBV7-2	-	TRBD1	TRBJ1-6	TGTGCCAGCAGCCAGCGGGACAGGTCTAATTCACCCCTCCACTTT	CASSQRDRSNSPLHF
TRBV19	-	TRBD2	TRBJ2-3	TGTGCCAGTAGTAGTAGCGGGAGGGGTACAGATACGCAGTATTTT	CASSSSGRGTDTQYF
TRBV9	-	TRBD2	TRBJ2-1	TGTGCCAGCAGCGTTTCGGGGATAGCGGGCTACAATGAGCAGTTCTTC	CASSVSGIAGYNEQFF
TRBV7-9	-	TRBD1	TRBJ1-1	TGTGCCAGCAGCCGAACAGGGGGGAACACTGAAGCTTTCTTT	CASSRTGGNTEAFF
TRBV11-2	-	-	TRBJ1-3	TGTGCCAGCAGTCGACGGGATTCTGGAAACACCATATATTTT	CASSRRDSGNTIYF
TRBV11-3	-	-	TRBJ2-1	TGTGCCAGTAGCTTAGAGCTTAGCGCATACAATGAGCAGTTCTTC	CASSLELSAYNEQFF
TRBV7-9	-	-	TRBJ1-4	TGTGCCAGCAGCTTAGATGGCAGTACAGCAACTAATGAAAAACTGTTTTTT	CASSLDGSTATNEKLFF
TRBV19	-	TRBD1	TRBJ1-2	TGTGCCAGTAGTATAGGGACAGGGGGTGTCATCTATGGCTACACCTTC	CASSIGTGGVIYGYTF
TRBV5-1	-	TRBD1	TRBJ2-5	TGCGCCAGCAGCTGGGACAGGGGGGCGGAGACCCAGTACTTC	CASSWDRGAETQYF
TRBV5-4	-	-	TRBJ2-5	TGTGCCAGCAGCTTGGATGCAGGGCCGGAGACCCAGTACTTC	CASSLDAGPETQYF
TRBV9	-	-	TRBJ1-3	TGTGCCAGCAGCGTAGCGGGTCTAACTGGAAACACCATATATTTT	CASSVAGLTGNTIYF
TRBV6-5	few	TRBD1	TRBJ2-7	TGTGCCAGCAGTTACGGGGGGACAGGGGACTACGAGCAGTACTTC	CASSYGGTGDYEQYF
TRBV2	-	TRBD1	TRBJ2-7	TGTGCCAGCAGTGCGGGGACAGGATACGAGCAGTACTTC	CASSAGTGYEQYF
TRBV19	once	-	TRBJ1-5	TGTGCCAGTAGTATGTTCATGGGGGGGTCGAGCAATCAGCCCCAGCATTTT	CASSMFMGGSSNQPQHF
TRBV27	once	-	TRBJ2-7	TGTGCCAGCAGTTTCTGGCAGAAGTCCTACGAGCAGTACTTC	CASSFWQKSYEQYF
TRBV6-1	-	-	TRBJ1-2	TGTGCCAGCAGCTCATCGACAGGTTCTTTTTATGGCTACACCTTC	CASSSSTGSFYGYTF
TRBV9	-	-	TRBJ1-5	TGTGCCAGCAGCGTAGGATCCGGAGGCCAGCCCCAGCATTTT	CASSVGSGGQPQHF
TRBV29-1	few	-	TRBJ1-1	TGCAGCGCCTCGGTCAGGGGGAACACTGAAGCTTTCTTT	CSASVRGNTEAFF
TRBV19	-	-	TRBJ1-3	TGTGCCAGTAGAGACAGCCTTTCTGGAAACACCATATATTTT	CASRDSLSGNTIYF
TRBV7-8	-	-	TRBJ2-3	TGTGCCAGCAGCTTACGGTTTTTAGAAGATACGCAGTATTTT	CASSLRFLEDTQYF
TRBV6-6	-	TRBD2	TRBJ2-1	TGTGCCAGCAGTTACTCAGGCGGGAGGACCTACAATGAGCAGTTCTTC	CASSYSGGRTYNEQFF
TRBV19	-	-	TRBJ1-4	TGTGCCAGTAGTATACCCTTCCCCAGGGGTGGTAATGAAAAACTGTTTTTT	CASSIPFPRGGNEKLFF
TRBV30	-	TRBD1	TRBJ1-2	TGTGCCTGGAGTGTGACCGGGACAGGGAACATTGGCTACACCTTC	CAWSVTGTGNIGYTF